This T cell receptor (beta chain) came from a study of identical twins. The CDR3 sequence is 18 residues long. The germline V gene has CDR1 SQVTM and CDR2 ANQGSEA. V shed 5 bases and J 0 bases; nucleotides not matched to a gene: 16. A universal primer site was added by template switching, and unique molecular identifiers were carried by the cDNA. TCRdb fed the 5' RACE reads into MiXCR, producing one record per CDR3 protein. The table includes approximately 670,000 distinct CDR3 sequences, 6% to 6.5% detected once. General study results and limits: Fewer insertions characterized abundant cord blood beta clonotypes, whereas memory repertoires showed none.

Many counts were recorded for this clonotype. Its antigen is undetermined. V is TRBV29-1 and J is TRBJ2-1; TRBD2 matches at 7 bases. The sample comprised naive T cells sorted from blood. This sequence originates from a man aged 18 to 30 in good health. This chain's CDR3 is CSVRSTSRSPSSYNEQFF. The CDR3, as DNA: TGCAGCGTTCGGTCGACTAGCAGATCCCCGAGCTCCTACAATGAGCAGTTCTTC.